This is a list of T cell receptor beta chains from one sample in a study of shared T cell receptors in the human thymus. Using immunoSEQ multiplex PCR, the repertoire was profiled, and TCRdb retains in-frame clones only, with some absent. The sample lists about 710,000 clones, 87% seen once, with about 0.0094% in the top ten. These same records also appear under a second study, on human thymus T cells.

The sample consisted of thymocytes. All receptors derive from a boy less than two years old with a congenital heart defect. The CDR3 runs from the conserved cysteine through the conserved F or W. The D gene is left open where the match is weak. Expanded clones are given a class, and other clones once, few, many or no size at all.

j_gene | d_gene | abundance | v_gene | CDR3nt | CDR3aa
TRBJ1-4 | TRBD1 | . | TRBV28 | TGTGCCAGCAGTTACGGGACAGCCCTTACAACTAATGAAAAACTGTTTTTT | CASSYGTALTTNEKLFF
TRBJ2-1 | . | . | TRBV5-6 | TGTGCCAGCAGCCTAACCGGGACTCAGCCCTACAATGAGCAGTTCTTC | CASSLTGTQPYNEQFF
TRBJ2-1 | TRBD1 | . | TRBV7-2 | TGTGCCAGCAGCTCCTACAGGGGGACCCTTTGTGAGCAGTTCTTC | CASSSYRGTLCEQFF
TRBJ1-1 | . | . | TRBV6-5 | TGTGCCAGCAGTACGAGGAACACTGAAGCTTTCTTT | CASSTRNTEAFF
TRBJ1-5 | TRBD1 | . | TRBV28 | TGTGCCAGCAGTTGTTCAAGGAGACAGGGCCCGTGCAATCAGCCCCAGCATTTT | CASSCSRRQGPCNQPQHF
TRBJ2-1 | . | . | TRBV5-4 | TGTGCCAGCAGCTTGGGAAGAAGGGCGGGAAGGTCCAATGAGCAGTTCTTC | CASSLGRRAGRSNEQFF
TRBJ1-2 | . | . | TRBV28 | TGTGCCAGCAGTTTGCCTGCGCGATATTCAGCAGGGGATGTGGGACCGGGGGGCTATGGCTACACCTTC | CASSLPARYSAGDVGPGGYGYTF
TRBJ1-4 | TRBD1 | . | TRBV18 | TGTGCCAGCTCAACAGGGGTTGATGAAAAACTGTTTTTT | CASSTGVDEKLFF
TRBJ2-7 | TRBD1 | . | TRBV7-9 | TGTGCCAGCAGCTCAGGGGGAAGCTACGAGCAGTACTTC | CASSSGGSYEQYF
TRBJ2-7 | . | once | TRBV7-2 | TGTGCCAGCAGCCGGGACTCCCCATCCTACGAGCAGTACTTC | CASSRDSPSYEQYF
TRBJ2-7 | TRBD2 | . | TRBV28 | TGTGCCAGCAGTTGCCTCCTAGCGGGAGGATCCTACGAGCAGTACTTC | CASSCLLAGGSYEQYF
TRBJ2-2 | . | . | TRBV4-1 | TGCGCCAGCAGCCACGGCACAGGGCCGAACACCGGGGAGCTGTTTTTT | CASSHGTGPNTGELFF
TRBJ1-2 | TRBD1 | . | TRBV27 | TGTGCCAGCAGTTTGGGACAGGGCTACGGCTACACCTTC | CASSLGQGYGYTF
TRBJ1-4 | TRBD1 | . | TRBV5-6 | TGTGCCAGCAGCTTGGGAGGACCGGGACAGGGGACTAATGAAAAACTGTTTTTT | CASSLGGPGQGTNEKLFF
TRBJ2-3 | TRBD1 | . | TRBV10-3 | TGTGCCATCAGTGGGACAGGGGGGACAGATACGCAGTATTTT | CAISGTGGTDTQYF
TRBJ2-1 | . | few | TRBV28 | TGTGCCAGCAGCAGTCTAGACCTAGAGTTCTTC | CASSSLDLEFF